The TCR beta chain described here comes from a study of blood T cell repertoires in COVID-19. Study-level background: Acute and convalescent COVID-19 specimens originated in the United States, Italy and Spain. Nucleic acid was either cDNA or gDNA, and it came from T cells, B-cell-depleted T cells, or PBMCs.

The length of the CDR3 is 14 residues. Germline CDR1 is GTSNPN and CDR2 is SVGIG (reference sequence). V was shortened by 2 bases and J by 2 bases, with 7 bases between the two germline ends. Comment on this clone: The identical CDR3 is also encoded by other nucleotide sequences in the sample.

Under the authors' procedure: Amplification from reference gene primers served as the basis for estimated nucleated cell counts. Only in-frame clones appear in the TCRdb table, and some are missing; sequencing was by immunoSEQ multiplex PCR. Clone size and V and J calls were adopted from that table, with D and trimming inferred from the DNA. In the table there are some 240,000 clones, 80% of which are singletons. The sequencing input was peripheral blood. The clonotype comes from a woman aged 70-85 years with acute or convalescent COVID-19. The chain carries TRBV30 and TRBJ2-6; D perhaps matches TRBD1 (6 bases). The CDR3 here is CAWSRTAGANVLTF. CDR3 DNA: TGTGCCTGGAGTCGGACAGCTGGGGCCAACGTCCTGACTTTC.